This T cell receptor beta chain was obtained from a study of blood T cell repertoires in COVID-19. Study overall: Acute and convalescent COVID-19 specimens originated in the United States, Italy and Spain. T cells, B-cell-depleted T cells, or PBMCs provided the cDNA or gDNA that served as material.

In the original processing: Reference gene primer amplification in the assay estimated nucleated cell counts. Sequenced by immunoSEQ multiplex PCR; TCRdb stores in-frame clones only, minus some. V, J and clone size derive from that table, while D and trimming were established from the DNA sequence. Altogether some 140,000 clones are present, 75% to 90% being singletons, with the ten largest covering about 17%. In germline, CDR1 is MGHDK, CDR2 SYGVNS. J gave up 7 bases and V 6 bases, and 11 bases lay outside the gene matches. The CDR3 extends over 16 amino acids. The chain joins TRBV25-1 to TRBJ2-2; 10 bases fit TRBD1. The TCR was taken from a woman between 50 and 59 years old who had recovered from COVID-19. The source material was peripheral blood. The CDR3, as DNA: TGTGCCAGCAGCTTGGACAGGGGGGACGGTCGCGGGGAGCTGTTTTTT. It translates to CASSLDRGDGRGELFF.